These 25 T cell receptor beta chains were sequenced from one sample in a study of T-cell memory formation after mild COVID-19. TCRdb analysed the 5' RACE reads with MiXCR anew, one entry per CDR3 protein. The data contain tens of thousands of distinct CDR3 sequences, about 15% of them singletons. The specimen sequenced was PBMCs or a T cell subset sorted from them (not recorded which). These TCRs come from an adult woman who had mild COVID-19 (a few samples of this study predate the infection). Cell type and time point are not known.

The chain carries TRBV4-1 and TRBJ1-1; perhaps TRBD1 as D (6 bases). Germline loops: CDR1 MGHRA, CDR2 YSYEKL. CDR3 length: 15 residues. V gave up 3 bases and J gave up 4 bases, with 15 bases separating them. In nucleotides, the CDR3 is TGCGCCAGCAGCCAGACAGGCTTTGGGACCACTGAAGCTTTCTTT. Its protein is CASSQTGFGTTEAFF.

This clonotype was observed a few times. CDR3: CASSPAGGSNQPQHF. CDR3 coding DNA: TGTGCCAGCAGCCCCGCAGGGGGTTCCAATCAGCCCCAGCATTTT. This chain uses TRBV7-9 with TRBJ1-5; 7 positions match TRBD1. The V gene end was trimmed by 5 bases and the J gene end by 3 bases; junction bases not matched to a gene: 7. Germline V gene sequence: CDR1 SEHNR, CDR2 FQNEAQ (reference sequence). This CDR3 region has 15 residues.

This clonotype was detected only a few times. The rearrangement links TRBV4-1 to TRBJ1-1; D possibly corresponds to TRBD1 (6 bases). The CDR3 is made up of 14 amino acids. Germline lookup yields CDR1 MGHRA and CDR2 YSYEKL. Deletions cut 1 base from V and 9 bases from J, with 15 bases between. The CDR3: CASSQGGEGGQAFF. CDR3 coding DNA: TGCGCCAGCAGCCAAGGGGGTGAGGGGGGGCAAGCTTTCTTT.

This clonotype was seen a few times. The gene calls are TRBV9 and TRBJ2-1, with D perhaps given as TRBD1 or TRBD2 (7 bases each). Germline V gene data show CDR1 as SGDLS and CDR2 as YYNGEE. This CDR3 is built from 13 residues. Trimming took 6 bases from V and 10 from J, leaving 17 bases between them. CDR3 sequence: CASTQGDYGEQFF. The CDR3 DNA is TGTGCCAGCACGCAGGGGGACTATGGGGAGCAGTTCTTC.

The chain couples TRBV15 to TRBJ2-1; tentatively, D is TRBD1 (6 bases). Germline V gene sequence: CDR1 LNHNV, CDR2 YYDKDF (reference sequence). The CDR3 has 15 residues. Trimming removed 0 bases from V and 8 bases from J, with 14 bases in between. CDR3 region: CATSREQGNGDEQFF. The CDR3, as DNA: TGTGCCACCAGCAGAGAACAGGGTAATGGGGATGAGCAGTTCTTC. The variable domain in full, with the rest retrieved from reference TRBV15 and TRBJ2-1, is DAMVIQNPRYQVTQFGKPVTLSCSQTLNHNVMYWYQQKSSQAPKLLFHYYDKDFNNEADTPDNFQSRRPNTSFCFLDIRSPGLGDTAMYLCATSREQGNGDEQFFGPGTRLTVL.

This clonotype appeared a few times. V is TRBV4-1 and J is TRBJ2-1; possibly TRBD2 for D (6 bases). Germline CDR1 is MGHRA and CDR2 is YSYEKL. V was pared by 3 bases and J by 6 bases, with 12 bases between. This CDR3 is built from 14 residues. As DNA, the CDR3 is TGCGCCAGCAGCCAGGGGGGAGTTTCCAATGAGCAGTTCTTC. It is translated as CASSQGGVSNEQFF.

The V gene is TRBV20-1, the J gene TRBJ2-2; D uncertain. The V gene's germline CDR1 is DFQATT and CDR2 SNEGSKA (reference sequence). Deletions cut 6 bases from V and 4 bases from J, with 6 bases between. The CDR3 is 11 amino acids. CDR3 loop: CSAPSTGELFF. In nucleotides, the CDR3 is TGCAGTGCCCCTAGCACCGGGGAGCTGTTTTTT.

This clonotype has only a few counts. The chain is built from TRBV6-1 and TRBJ2-3; no clear D. There are 14 residues in the CDR3. Trimming shortened V by 2 bases and J by 2 bases, and 8 bases separated the two germline ends. The germline V gene has CDR1 MNHNS and CDR2 SASEGT. CDR3 sequence: CASSEMPDTDTQYF. The CDR3 DNA sequence: TGTGCCAGCAGTGAAATGCCTGACACAGATACGCAGTATTTT.

This clonotype was counted ten times or more. The chain recombines TRBV15 with TRBJ2-3; no definite D call. V gave up 6 bases and J gave up 2 bases, with 21 bases separating them. This CDR3 has 17 amino acids. Germline values: CDR1 LNHNV, CDR2 YYDKDF (reference sequence). This CDR3 is CATRVSSPDPDTDTQYF. In DNA, the CDR3 is TGTGCCACCAGAGTTAGCAGCCCGGACCCGGACACAGATACGCAGTATTTT. The whole variable domain, filled in from reference TRBV15 and TRBJ2-3, reads DAMVIQNPRYQVTQFGKPVTLSCSQTLNHNVMYWYQQKSSQAPKLLFHYYDKDFNNEADTPDNFQSRRPNTSFCFLDIRSPGLGDTAMYLCATRVSSPDPDTDTQYFGPGTRLTVL.

The chain recombines TRBV5-1 with TRBJ2-1; 8 bases fit TRBD2. CDR3 length: 14 amino acids. The J segment lost 13 bases and the V segment lost 4 bases, leaving 13 bases of the junction unmatched. Germline loops: CDR1 SGHRS, CDR2 YFSETQ. DNA for the CDR3: TGCGCCAGCAGCCCGGATGGGGGACTAGTGGATCAGTTCTTC. It encodes CASSPDGGLVDQFF. Filled out from reference TRBV5-1 and TRBJ2-1, the complete variable domain reads KAGVTQTPRYLIKTRGQQVTLSCSPISGHRSVSWYQQTPGQGLQFLFEYFSETQRNKGNFPGRFSGRQFSNSRSEMNVSTLELGDSALYLCASSPDGGLVDQFFGPGTRLTVL.

This clonotype turned up a few times. The V call is TRBV7-8, the J call TRBJ2-1; D is possibly TRBD1 (6 bases). The germline V gene encodes CDR1 SGHVS and CDR2 FQNEAQ. The CDR3 covers 14 residues. Trimming left V 0 bases short and J 5 bases short, with 8 bases between. In DNA, the CDR3 is TGTGCCAGCAGCTTAGCAAACAGGGACAATGAGCAGTTCTTC. Protein sequence: CASSLANRDNEQFF.

The rearrangement joins TRBV4-3 to TRBJ2-1; D perhaps matches TRBD2 (6 bases). Germline-derived CDR1 and CDR2 are LGHNA and YSLEER. The CDR3 runs 15 residues. The V end was cut by 0 bases, the J end by 8 bases, with 14 bases between. For the CDR3, the DNA is TGCGCCAGCAGCCAAGAGGGACTGGAATTACATGAGCAGTTCTTC. Translation: CASSQEGLELHEQFF.

This clonotype was seen ten or more times. The rearrangement joins TRBV9 to TRBJ2-1; a weak D match, TRBD2 (5 bases). The V gene lost 5 bases and the J gene lost 8 bases, with 11 bases spanning the gap. There are 12 residues in the CDR3. The V gene's germline CDR1 is SGDLS and CDR2 YYNGEE. This CDR3 is CASSPAGYEQFF. The DNA of the CDR3 is TGTGCCAGCAGTCCTGCGGGCTATGAGCAGTTCTTC.

This clonotype was seen only a few times. The DNA for the CDR3 is TGCGCCAGCAGCCTCTACAGGGACTTGGTCTATGGCTACACCTTC. Translated: CASSLYRDLVYGYTF. The chain links TRBV4-3 to TRBJ1-2; tentative D call: TRBD1 (6 bases). Per germline, CDR1 LGHNA and CDR2 YSLEER. Trimming removed 4 bases at V and 4 bases at J, with 16 bases between. The CDR3 length is 15 residues.

The chain carries TRBV7-6 and TRBJ1-5, with D possibly matching TRBD1 (5 bases). The ends were cut back, 2 bases at V and 4 bases at J, with 12 bases in the middle. Germline V CDR1 and CDR2: SGHVS, FNYEAQ. The CDR3 totals 15 residues. The CDR3 DNA sequence: TGTGCCAGCAGCTTAAGCCGGGACGGAAATCAGCCCCAGCATTTT. Translated: CASSLSRDGNQPQHF. The whole variable domain, remainder taken from reference TRBV7-6 and TRBJ1-5, is GAGVSQSPRYKVTKRGQDVALRCDPISGHVSLYWYRQALGQGPEFLTYFNYEAQQDKSGLPNDRFSAERPEGSISTLTIQRTEQRDSAMYRCASSLSRDGNQPQHFGDGTRLSIL.

This clonotype has only a few counts. The J gene is TRBJ2-1, the V gene TRBV4-3; TRBD2 aligns across 8 bases. The V gene's germline CDR1 is LGHNA and CDR2 YSLEER. The J segment lost 9 bases and the V segment lost 2 bases, leaving 9 bases of the junction unmatched. The CDR3 covers 15 residues. In DNA form, the CDR3 reads TGCGCCAGCAGCCAATTTGTACGGGAGGGTAGTGAGCAGTTCTTC. Translation: CASSQFVREGSEQFF.

In this sample, this clonotype turned up many times. V is TRBV4-2 and J is TRBJ1-1; D is unresolved. Germline-derived CDR1 and CDR2 are LGHNA and YNFKEQ. V was cut by 1 base and J by 5 bases, with 2 bases left in between. The CDR3 consists of 11 residues. For the CDR3, the DNA is TGTGCCAGCAGCCAAGGAACTGAAGCTTTCTTT. It is translated as CASSQGTEAFF.

This clonotype was counted at least ten times. This rearrangement joins TRBV7-9 to TRBJ2-3; TRBD2 matches at 12 bases. Trimming removed 0 bases from V and 5 bases from J; junction bases left unmatched: 3. Germline CDR1 reads SEHNR; CDR2 reads FQNEAQ (reference sequence). The CDR3 consists of 16 residues. As DNA, the CDR3 is TGTGCCAGCAGCTTAGCCCAGGGACTAGCGGGAGATACGCAGTATTTT. It translates to CASSLAQGLAGDTQYF.

The gene calls are TRBV20-1 and TRBJ2-2, with D perhaps matching TRBD2 (5 bases). From germline, CDR1 is DFQATT and CDR2 SNEGSKA (reference sequence). The V end lost 0 bases, the J end lost 4 bases, and 12 bases lay between the germline ends. The CDR3 runs to 15 residues. CDR3 protein: CSARDKLEGTGELFF. CDR3 coding DNA: TGCAGTGCTAGAGATAAACTAGAGGGCACCGGGGAGCTGTTTTTT.

This clonotype was observed a few times. The CDR3 is CSARGFGTGATGQYF. For the CDR3, the DNA is TGCAGTGCTAGAGGCTTTGGGACAGGGGCCACTGGGCAGTATTTT. The chain has TRBV20-1 and TRBJ2-3; 10 bases fit TRBD1. Germline loops: CDR1 DFQATT, CDR2 SNEGSKA (reference sequence). There are 15 residues in the CDR3. V lost 1 base and J lost 11; bases outside the gene matches: 12.

In its sample, this clonotype was seen a few times. The chain joins TRBV4-2 to TRBJ2-1, with 7 bases that match TRBD1. Germline loops: CDR1 LGHNA, CDR2 YNFKEQ. The CDR3 is made up of 15 amino acids. The V and J ends lost 6 bases and 0 bases, in that order; junction bases with no gene match: 5. The CDR3 sequence: CASRTTGPSYNEQFF. The CDR3 coding sequence is TGTGCCAGCAGGACGACAGGGCCCTCCTACAATGAGCAGTTCTTC.

The V and J genes are TRBV2 and TRBJ2-1; 10 bases line up with TRBD2. This CDR3 contains 15 residues. Losses at the gene ends were 4 bases for V and 3 bases for J; bases not matched to a gene: 3. Per the germline V gene, CDR1 is SNHLY and CDR2 is FYNNEI. The CDR3, as DNA: TGTGCCAGCAGTGGTAGCGGGGGGCTCTACAATGAGCAGTTCTTC. Its protein is CASSGSGGLYNEQFF.

The chain couples TRBV5-1 to TRBJ2-2; 8 bases agree with TRBD2. Germline V gene sequence: CDR1 SGHRS, CDR2 YFSETQ. V dropped 4 bases and J dropped 0; count of bases not matched to a gene: 8. This CDR3 has 17 residues. The CDR3 DNA is TGCGCCAGCAGCCTATACAGCGGGAGATCGAACACCGGGGAGCTGTTTTTT. The encoded protein is CASSLYSGRSNTGELFF.

This chain uses TRBV15 with TRBJ2-1, with D possibly being TRBD1 (6 bases). Trimming removed 1 base from V and 5 bases from J, with 6 bases in between. Germline values: CDR1 LNHNV, CDR2 YYDKDF (reference sequence). CDR3 length equals 13 residues. CDR3 amino acids: CATSRGGHNEQFF. CDR3 coding DNA: TGTGCCACCAGCAGAGGGGGGCACAATGAGCAGTTCTTC.

This clonotype was detected only a few times. The rearrangement joins TRBV7-9 to TRBJ2-1; TRBD1 is a possible D gene (6 bases). The CDR3 covers 14 residues. Trimming took 1 base from V and 3 from J, leaving 7 bases between them. The germline gives CDR1 SEHNR, CDR2 FQNEAQ (reference sequence). CDR3 coding DNA: TGTGCCAGCAGCTTAGGGGACATCTACAATGAGCAGTTCTTC. Translating gives CASSLGDIYNEQFF.